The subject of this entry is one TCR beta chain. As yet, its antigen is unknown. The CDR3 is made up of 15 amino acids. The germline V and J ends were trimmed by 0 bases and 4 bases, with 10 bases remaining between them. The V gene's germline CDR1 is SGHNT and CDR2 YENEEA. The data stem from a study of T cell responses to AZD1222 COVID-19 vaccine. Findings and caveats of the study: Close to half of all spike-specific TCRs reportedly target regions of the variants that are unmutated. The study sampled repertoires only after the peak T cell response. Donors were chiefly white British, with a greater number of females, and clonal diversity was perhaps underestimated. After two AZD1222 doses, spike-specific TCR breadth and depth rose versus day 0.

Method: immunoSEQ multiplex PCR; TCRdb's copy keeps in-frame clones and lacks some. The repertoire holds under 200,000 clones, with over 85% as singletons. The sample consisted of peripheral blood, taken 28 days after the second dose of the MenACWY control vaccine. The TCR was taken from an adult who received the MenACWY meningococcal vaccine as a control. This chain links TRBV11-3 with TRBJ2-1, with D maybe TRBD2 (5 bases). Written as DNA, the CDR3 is TGTGCCAGCAGCTTAGAATCGGGGATGTACAATGAGCAGTTCTTC. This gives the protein CASSLESGMYNEQFF.